This entry features one T cell receptor (beta chain) sequence. The data were taken from a study of cytomegalovirus exposure and HLA in healthy donors. The length of the CDR3 is 14 residues. The V gene end was trimmed by 2 bases and the J gene end by 6 bases; junction bases not matched to a gene: 8. Germline CDR1 and CDR2: SGDLS and YYNGEE. The primer mix had 60 Vbeta and 13 Jbeta primers. Measured with immunoSEQ multiplex PCR; TCRdb has only the in-frame clones, and not every one. This sample has 93,000 or so clones, with more than 75% found just once. Sequencing was done on a sample of PBMCs. The source of this sequence is a woman in her late teens or twenties in good health and CMV-seropositive. The genes are TRBV9 and TRBJ2-7, with 7 bases aligning to TRBD2. CDR3 nucleotides: TGTGCCAGCAGCGTCGGTAGGGAGGGCGGCGAGCAGTACTTC. Translated: CASSVGREGGEQYF.